The 20 T cell receptor beta chains given below trace back to one sample, sequenced in a study of T-cell memory formation after mild COVID-19. Using its own MiXCR run on the 5' RACE reads, TCRdb lists one record per CDR3 protein. The sample lists about 540,000 distinct CDR3 sequences; about 20% were seen once. The specimen was PBMCs or a T cell subset sorted from them (not recorded which). The receptor source for this set is an adult woman who had mild COVID-19 (a few samples of this study predate the infection). Cell type and time point are not known.

This rearrangement joins TRBV20-1 to TRBJ1-6, with D perhaps matching TRBD1 (5 bases). The V gene's germline CDR1 is DFQATT and CDR2 SNEGSKA (reference sequence). This CDR3 has 17 amino acids. V was trimmed by 0 bases and J by 7 bases, leaving 19 bases between them. The CDR3 here is CSARDGYLGRANSPLHF. CDR3 DNA: TGCAGTGCTAGAGATGGATATTTGGGCAGGGCAAATTCACCCCTCCACTTT.

This clonotype was seen more than once but under ten times. The gene calls are TRBV12-3 or TRBV12-4 and TRBJ1-5; 7 bases fit TRBD1. Germline trimming cut 6 bases from V and 3 bases from J; bases unmatched to any gene: 5. The CDR3 extends over 14 amino acids. CDR3 in DNA: TGTGCCAGCAGCTTCGGGACAGCCAATCAGCCCCAGCATTTT. It encodes CASSFGTANQPQHF.

This chain uses TRBV18 with TRBJ1-4, with no clear D. Germline CDR1 and CDR2: KGHSH and LQKENI. The CDR3 totals 16 residues. V gave up 3 bases and J gave up 5 bases, with 16 bases separating them. CDR3 residues: CASSPAWEPLNEKLFF. The DNA for the CDR3 is TGTGCCAGCTCACCCGCATGGGAACCCCTCAATGAAAAACTGTTTTTT.

This chain connects TRBV4-2 to TRBJ2-1; 7 nucleotides agree with TRBD2. This CDR3 contains 17 residues. The germline gives CDR1 LGHNA, CDR2 YNFKEQ. Unmatched junction bases numbered 8, after V lost 2 bases and J lost 1 base. DNA for the CDR3: TGTGCCAGCAGCCAACTTACTAGCGATGGGTCCTACAATGAGCAGTTCTTC. Its translation is CASSQLTSDGSYNEQFF.

The J gene is TRBJ1-1, the V gene TRBV12-3 or TRBV12-4; no clear D gene. V was cut by 3 bases and J by 4 bases, with 12 bases left in between. The CDR3 runs to 14 residues. CDR3 bases: TGTGCCAGCAGTTTCGCCCTAGAGGGCACTGAAGCTTTCTTT. It is translated as CASSFALEGTEAFF.

This clonotype was seen a few times. This chain joins TRBV5-1 and TRBJ1-1; 7 bases are shared with TRBD1. Trimming took 1 base from V and 5 from J; bases not matched to a gene: 2. Germline V gene data show CDR1 as SGHRS and CDR2 as YFSETQ. The CDR3 extends over 13 amino acids. Here the CDR3 reads CASSLPTGTEAFF. In DNA form, the CDR3 reads TGCGCCAGCAGCTTGCCGACAGGGACTGAAGCTTTCTTT.

The J gene is TRBJ1-2, the V gene TRBV7-3; a weak D match, TRBD1 (6 bases). V lost 5 bases to trimming and J lost 0 bases, with 13 bases between them. CDR3 length equals 15 residues. From germline, CDR1 is SGHTA and CDR2 FQGTGA. The CDR3 nucleotides are TGTGCCAGCAGCCCGGGGGCAGGGGCTAACTATGGCTACACCTTC. It is translated as CASSPGAGANYGYTF.

This clonotype was found a few times. The chain is built from TRBV7-6 and TRBJ2-1, with TRBD2 matching over 11 bases. Losses at the gene ends were 4 bases for V and 9 bases for J; bases not matched to a gene: 14. Germline CDR1 reads SGHVS; CDR2 reads FNYEAQ. The CDR3 contains 17 residues. The CDR3 loop is CASSSPAGVAGGAEQFF. The CDR3 region has the DNA TGTGCCAGCAGCTCCCCGGCGGGAGTAGCGGGAGGGGCTGAGCAGTTCTTC.

This clonotype appeared a few times. This chain joins TRBV29-1 and TRBJ2-7, with 7 bases fitting TRBD2. Losses at the gene ends were 6 bases for V and 0 bases for J; bases not matched to a gene: 11. Germline V gene lookup returns CDR1 SQVTM and CDR2 ANQGSEA. The CDR3 has 15 residues. As DNA, the CDR3 is TGCAGCGTCTCTACTGAACTAGCGAACTCCTACGAGCAGTACTTC. Protein: CSVSTELANSYEQYF.

This clonotype was seen a few times. This chain uses TRBV12-3 or TRBV12-4 with TRBJ2-6; tentatively, D is TRBD2 (5 bases). Trimming removed 6 bases from V and 2 bases from J, with 8 bases in between. The CDR3 length is 14 residues. For the CDR3, the DNA is TGTGCCAGCAGCGACTATGCTGGGGCCAACGTCCTGACTTTC. Its translation is CASSDYAGANVLTF.

There are many counts of this clonotype. J is TRBJ2-7 and V is TRBV12-3 or TRBV12-4; weak D call: TRBD1 (5 bases). V was trimmed by 4 bases and J by 7 bases, leaving 8 bases between them. This CDR3 comprises 11 residues. The CDR3 reads CASSSRQEQYF. The DNA of the CDR3 is TGTGCCAGCAGTTCTAGACAGGAGCAGTACTTC.

Only a few counts were recorded for this clonotype. This chain uses TRBV7-6 with TRBJ1-1; no definite D call. The CDR3 has 17 amino acids. The V end lost 1 base, the J end lost 2 bases, and 17 bases lay between the germline ends. The germline CDR1 and CDR2 sequences are SGHVS and FNYEAQ. The CDR3 DNA sequence: TGTGCCAGCAGCTTAGGGAGTCGGGGAGCCAGAAACACTGAAGCTTTCTTT. Translating it yields CASSLGSRGARNTEAFF. The complete variable domain, with remaining parts taken from reference TRBV7-6 and TRBJ1-1, reads GAGVSQSPRYKVTKRGQDVALRCDPISGHVSLYWYRQALGQGPEFLTYFNYEAQQDKSGLPNDRFSAERPEGSISTLTIQRTEQRDSAMYRCASSLGSRGARNTEAFFGQGTRLTVV.

This chain joins TRBV7-2 and TRBJ2-1; D is possibly TRBD1 (5 bases). This CDR3 region has 14 residues. Germline V gene sequence: CDR1 SGHTA, CDR2 FQGNSA. V lost 5 bases, J lost 7 bases, and 15 bases lay in between. CDR3 residues: CASSPIWGRNEQFF. In DNA, the CDR3 is TGTGCCAGCAGCCCCATCTGGGGCCGTAATGAGCAGTTCTTC.

In DNA form, the CDR3 reads TGTGCCAGCAGCTTAACGGGACAGGGAAACGGCTACACCTTC. It yields the protein CASSLTGQGNGYTF. The chain has TRBV7-3 and TRBJ1-2, with 9 nucleotides matching TRBD1. Germline CDR1 SGHTA, CDR2 FQGTGA. The CDR3 is made up of 14 amino acids. After removal of 0 bases from V and 8 bases from J, the junction contained 4 bases not matched to a gene.

The chain uses TRBV6-6 and TRBJ1-5; D call uncertain. V lost 0 bases to trimming and J lost 9 bases, with 9 bases between them. The CDR3 consists of 13 residues. Germline CDR1 is MNHNY and CDR2 is SVGAGI (reference sequence). The CDR3 loop is CASSYSAQGPQHF. The DNA for the CDR3 is TGTGCCAGCAGTTACTCCGCCCAAGGGCCCCAGCATTTT.

The rearrangement joins TRBV7-3 to TRBJ2-1, with no clear D. Germline V gives CDR1 SGHTA, CDR2 FQGTGA. CDR3 length equals 14 residues. The V end lost 2 bases, the J end lost 5 bases, and 10 bases lay between the germline ends. The CDR3 is CASSLEASHNEQFF. The CDR3 nucleotides are TGTGCCAGCAGCTTAGAGGCTAGTCACAATGAGCAGTTCTTC.

This clonotype was picked up a small number of times. The gene calls are TRBV20-1 and TRBJ2-1, with TRBD2 matching 9 bases. Germline loops: CDR1 DFQATT, CDR2 SNEGSKA (reference sequence). The CDR3 contains 16 residues. V lost 0 bases, J lost 4 bases, and 7 bases stayed unmatched. The CDR3 DNA reads TGCAGTGCTAGAGATCGCCAGACTAGCGGATACAATGAGCAGTTCTTC. Amino acids: CSARDRQTSGYNEQFF.

In its sample, this clonotype was seen a few times. The chain links TRBV5-6 to TRBJ1-2; TRBD1 matches 7 bases. The CDR3 sequence is 13 residues long. Germline V gene sequence: CDR1 SGHDT, CDR2 YYEEEE. J was trimmed by 7 bases and V by 0 bases; bases with no gene match: 3. The CDR3 is CASSLDRGGGYTF. The DNA for the CDR3 is TGTGCCAGCAGCTTGGACAGGGGAGGTGGCTACACCTTC.

This clonotype turned up a few times. This chain links TRBV7-9 with TRBJ2-7; D unresolved. V was shortened by 5 bases and J by 3 bases, with 14 bases between the two germline ends. The CDR3 has 14 amino acids. Germline V gives CDR1 SEHNR, CDR2 FQNEAQ (reference sequence). CDR3 DNA sequence: TGTGCCAGCAGCAGACCCGGCAAAGGCTACGAGCAGTACTTC. It yields the protein CASSRPGKGYEQYF.

This clonotype was counted a few times. The CDR3 nucleotides are TGTGCCACCAGCAGAGCTCCTAGCGGGTATACCAAAAACATTCAGTACTTC. Translating gives CATSRAPSGYTKNIQYF. This chain links TRBV15 with TRBJ2-4, with 8 bases lining up with TRBD2. The ends lost 1 base at V and 2 bases at J; junction bases unmatched: 7. Germline assignment: CDR1 LNHNV and CDR2 YYDKDF (reference sequence). This CDR3 comprises 17 residues.